A single sample is the source of the 18 T cell receptor beta chains below, sequenced in a study of blood T cell repertoires in COVID-19. This table comes from immunoSEQ multiplex PCR, and its TCRdb copy is limited to in-frame clones, with some not included. The table records some 280,000 clones, 70% to 90% of them present only once. Sequenced input: peripheral blood. Source of these receptors: a woman aged 55-70 years with acute or convalescent COVID-19.

This chain links TRBV18 with TRBJ2-5, with a tentative D call TRBD1 (6 bases). Germline V gene data show CDR1 as KGHSH and CDR2 as LQKENI. V lost 0 bases and J lost 0, with 8 bases in between. This CDR3 has 15 residues. CDR3 amino acids: CASSPPGTNQETQYF. In DNA form, the CDR3 reads TGTGCCAGCTCACCACCTGGGACAAACCAAGAGACCCAGTACTTC.

This sequence joins TRBV2 and TRBJ1-2, with 7 bases aligning to TRBD1. The CDR3 spans 13 residues. In germline, CDR1 is SNHLY, CDR2 FYNNEI. J lost 6 bases, V lost 6 bases, and 7 bases had no gene match. DNA for the CDR3: TGTGCCAGCAGAAAAGACAGGGTGGATGGCTACACCTTC. This sequence encodes CASRKDRVDGYTF.

This clone was counted a single time. The chain carries TRBV20-1 and TRBJ2-3; the D is unclear. Germline lookup yields CDR1 DFQATT and CDR2 SNEGSKA (reference sequence). The CDR3 extends over 11 amino acids. V was shortened by 3 bases and J by 6 bases, with 7 bases between the two germline ends. The CDR3 bases are TGCAGTGCTAGGGTAGTGGATACGCAGTATTTT. This gives the protein CSARVVDTQYF.

V gene TRBV18 combines with J gene TRBJ2-3; TRBD2 matches 10 bases. Per the germline V gene, CDR1 is KGHSH and CDR2 is LQKENI. V was pared by 3 bases and J by 2 bases, with 8 bases of the junction left unmatched. This CDR3 has 17 residues. The CDR3 is CASSPRGLASNTDTQYF. As DNA, the CDR3 is TGTGCCAGCTCACCTCGGGGACTAGCGTCTAACACAGATACGCAGTATTTT.

The gene calls are TRBV9 and TRBJ2-3, with 13 bases matching TRBD2. This CDR3 has 15 residues. Trimming took 4 bases from V and 6 from J; bases not matched to a gene: 5. Germline V CDR1 and CDR2: SGDLS, YYNGEE. Here the CDR3 DNA reads TGTGCCAGCAGCACCGGACTAGCGGGAGTCGATACGCAGTATTTT. This sequence encodes CASSTGLAGVDTQYF.

J is TRBJ2-1 and V is TRBV9, with a weak D call TRBD2 (5 bases). The CDR3 sequence is 13 residues long. Germline assignment: CDR1 SGDLS and CDR2 YYNGEE. Trimming took off 4 bases at V and 6 bases at J, with 11 bases between the two ends. For the CDR3, the DNA is TGTGCCAGCAGCCCCCTAGCAATCAATGAGCAGTTCTTC. Translation gives CASSPLAINEQFF.

This rearrangement joins TRBV6-2 or TRBV6-3 to TRBJ2-3; 7 bases map to TRBD2. CDR1 MNHEY and CDR2 SVGEGT come from the germline V gene. Trimming took 4 bases from V and 10 from J; bases not matched to a gene: 8. There are 13 residues in the CDR3. CDR3 DNA: TGTGCCAGCAGTTCCCGTAGCGGGCTGGCGCAGTATTTT. The encoded protein is CASSSRSGLAQYF.

The chain employs TRBV5-8 and TRBJ2-3; tentative D call: TRBD1 (5 bases). Per the germline V gene, CDR1 is SGHTS and CDR2 is YDEGEE. The CDR3 is 15 amino acids. V gave up 3 bases and J gave up 1 base, with 12 bases separating them. CDR3 loop: CASSSRQIGTDTQYF. In nucleotides, the CDR3 is TGTGCCAGCAGCTCGAGACAGATTGGCACAGATACGCAGTATTTT.

The chain carries TRBV19 and TRBJ2-2; 7 bases agree with TRBD1. Looked up from germline, CDR1 is LNHDA and CDR2 is SQIVND (reference sequence). The CDR3 is 15 residues long. With 6 bases clipped from V and 6 bases from J, the junction kept 10 bases outside the gene matches. This CDR3 reads CASSVDRVISGELFF. The CDR3, as DNA: TGTGCCAGTAGCGTCGACAGGGTTATCTCCGGGGAGCTGTTTTTT.

This chain joins TRBV12-5 and TRBJ2-3; a possible D gene is TRBD1 (5 bases). The germline CDR1 and CDR2 sequences are LGHNT and FRNRAP. CDR3 length equals 12 residues. V lost 5 bases and J 3 bases, leaving 6 bases between the germline ends. CDR3 region: CASGDRTDTQYF. The CDR3 DNA sequence: TGTGCTAGTGGTGACAGAACAGATACGCAGTATTTT.

The V gene is TRBV12-3 or TRBV12-4, the J gene TRBJ2-1; no definite D call. The CDR3 totals 13 residues. Trimming removed 7 bases from V and 7 bases from J, with 14 bases in between. The CDR3 DNA is TGTGCCAGCACCCTAACGACGGGTAATGAGCAGTTCTTC. Translation gives CASTLTTGNEQFF.

The rearrangement joins TRBV15 to TRBJ2-5; a possible D gene is TRBD2 (7 bases). Trimming shortened V by 5 bases and J by 0 bases, and 16 bases separated the two germline ends. CDR3 size: 16 residues. CDR1 and CDR2 from the germline V gene are LNHNV and YYDKDF (reference sequence). The CDR3 nucleotides read TGTGCCACCAGCTCCCGAGGGGGGGACTACCAAGAGACCCAGTACTTC. Protein product: CATSSRGGDYQETQYF.

The CDR3: CAISVQGGVNGYTF. In DNA form, the CDR3 reads TGTGCCATCAGTGTTCAGGGGGGAGTCAATGGCTACACCTTC. The chain employs TRBV10-3 and TRBJ1-2; 7 bases align to TRBD1. The CDR3 has 14 amino acids. The V segment lost 4 bases and the J segment 6 bases; nucleotides outside the gene matches: 8. Per germline, CDR1 ENHRY and CDR2 SYGVKD.

The gene calls are TRBV27 and TRBJ2-5; D possibly corresponds to TRBD2 (6 bases). V lost 7 bases and J lost 5, with 20 bases in between. CDR1 and CDR2 from the germline V gene are MNHEY and SMNVEV (reference sequence). CDR3 size: 15 residues. The CDR3 here is CASKSLGAGRETQYF. The CDR3, as DNA: TGTGCCAGCAAATCTCTCGGGGCAGGGAGGGAGACCCAGTACTTC.

The chain recombines TRBV7-9 with TRBJ2-1; a weak D match, TRBD2 (5 bases). Germline CDR1 and CDR2: SEHNR and FQNEAQ (reference sequence). Trimming removed 2 bases at V and 8 bases at J, with 16 bases between. The CDR3 runs to 15 residues. The CDR3 protein is CASSLYFGSFDEQFF. In DNA form, the CDR3 reads TGTGCCAGCAGCTTATATTTTGGGAGTTTCGATGAGCAGTTCTTC.

The rearrangement joins TRBV2 to TRBJ2-7; D gene unclear. The V gene lost 6 bases and the J gene lost 7 bases, with 13 bases spanning the gap. This CDR3 region has 12 residues. CDR1 and CDR2 from the germline V gene are SNHLY and FYNNEI. DNA for the CDR3: TGTGCCAGCAGCTATACAGCTCTGGAGCAGTACTTC. This encodes CASSYTALEQYF.

This clone was counted a few times. Other DNA sequences of this sample code for an identical CDR3. CDR3 region: CASSVGAGSGNTIYF. CDR3 sequence (DNA): TGTGCCAGCAGCGTAGGGGCAGGCTCTGGAAACACCATATATTTT. The chain combines TRBV9 with TRBJ1-3, with unresolved D. The germline V gene has CDR1 SGDLS and CDR2 YYNGEE. V was cut by 0 bases and J by 0 bases, with 7 bases left in between. CDR3 length: 15 residues.

The CDR3 bases are TGTGCCAGCAGTCGACAGGGGGCGTTCGGGGAGCTGTTTTTT. It codes for CASSRQGAFGELFF. The chain uses TRBV6-5 and TRBJ2-2; 10 bases map to TRBD1. CDR1 is MNHEY, CDR2 SVGAGI, per germline. V shed 5 bases, J shed 7 bases, and the junction held 4 bases outside the gene matches. The CDR3 has 14 residues.